The T cell receptor beta chain under discussion was sequenced for a study of cytomegalovirus exposure and HLA in healthy donors. With regard to this clone: Its specificity is unknown.

Overall study results and limits: A later analysis by the authors found several of the most significant clusters apparently linked to common viral pathogens. Donor immune exposure was known only as CMV serostatus.

The CDR3 totals 14 residues. Trimming cost V 0 bases and J 0 bases, with 6 bases left between them. Germline V CDR1 and CDR2: LGHNA, YNFKEQ. PCR primers comprised 60 Vbeta and 13 Jbeta primers. As originally analysed: Later work found around 72 million unique TCR beta chains, with 9.5 million to 12 million shared. Sequencing was performed with immunoSEQ multiplex PCR; in TCRdb, only in-frame clones are kept and a portion is missing. The D gene and trimming were derived from the DNA, and the V and J assignments and clone size from that table. The table includes around 220,000 clones, around 83% detected once.

Sample: PBMCs. The rearrangement links TRBV4-2 to TRBJ2-7; D not resolved. The receptor comes from a girl aged 10 to 17 in good health and CMV-seronegative. The CDR3 reads CASSQERNSYEQYF. Written as DNA, the CDR3 is TGTGCCAGCAGCCAAGAGAGGAACTCCTACGAGCAGTACTTC.